These 21 T cell receptor beta chains share one sample of origin, sequenced in a study of CD8 T cells in Susac syndrome (dated by TCRdb to the late 2010s). Libraries came from the immunoSEQ multiplex PCR assay. RNA was extracted with the RNeasy kit and about 0.5 to 1 ug was reverse transcribed using random hexamers. The public reads were run again by TCRdb, first through fastp at Q25 and then through MiXCR, and only productive beta chains were kept. All rows with the same CDR3 protein become a single entry with the most common DNA and genes. This sample has about 150,000 distinct CDR3 sequences in its table, and approximately 95% of those were observed once. The top ten clonotypes cover about 0.17% of the sample. Input material: CD4+ T cells from PBMCs. These receptors came from a human donor with Susac syndrome.

The gene calls are TRBV7-9 and TRBJ1-3; maybe TRBD1 (5 bases). Per the germline V gene, CDR1 is SEHNR and CDR2 is FQNEAQ (reference sequence). V lost 8 bases and J 4 bases, leaving 12 bases between the germline ends. The CDR3 contains 13 residues. Written as DNA, the CDR3 is TGTGCCAGCGGATCAGGGAGCGGAAACACCATATATTTT. Protein product: CASGSGSGNTIYF.

This chain's CDR3 is CASSSRRNTEAFF. In DNA form, the CDR3 reads TGTGCCAGCAGCTCGAGGAGGAACACTGAAGCTTTCTTT. The V and J genes are TRBV6-6 and TRBJ1-1; D gene ambiguous. The CDR3 sequence is 13 residues long. The V end lost 6 bases, the J end lost 1 base, and 9 bases lay between the germline ends. Per germline, CDR1 MNHNY and CDR2 SVGAGI (reference sequence).

The chain carries TRBV18 and TRBJ2-3, with 11 bases fitting TRBD2. This CDR3 spans 15 amino acids. The J segment lost 4 bases and the V segment lost 3 bases, leaving 3 bases of the junction unmatched. Germline CDR1 and CDR2: KGHSH and LQKENI. CDR3 in amino acids: CASSPLAGGADTQYF. The CDR3 coding sequence is TGTGCCAGCTCACCGCTAGCGGGGGGTGCAGATACGCAGTATTTT.

The chain recombines TRBV29-1 with TRBJ2-1; D possibly corresponds to TRBD2 (6 bases). V lost 3 bases to trimming and J lost 4 bases, with 16 bases between them. The CDR3 consists of 15 residues. Germline V gives CDR1 SQVTM, CDR2 ANQGSEA. The CDR3 spells CSVDRREHPYNEQFF. The CDR3 DNA sequence: TGCAGCGTTGACCGGAGGGAGCATCCGTACAATGAGCAGTTCTTC.

V is TRBV7-3 and J is TRBJ2-1; TRBD2 matches at 9 bases. With V trimmed by 5 bases and J by 9 bases, 14 bases remained unmatched. The length of the CDR3 is 16 residues. The germline CDR1 and CDR2 sequences are SGHTA and FQGTGA. The CDR3 DNA follows: TGTGCCAGCAGCCCACGTCTTGGCGGGGGGGCGGGTGAGCAGTTCTTC. Amino acids: CASSPRLGGGAGEQFF.

Concerning this clonotype: Its ends do not fully match the called genes, so a read error is possible. CDR3 nucleotides: TGTGCCAGCTCACCACAGGCGGACAGCCCCTTCTTC. This encodes CASSPQADSPFF. This chain joins TRBV18 and TRBJ1-2; the D gene is possibly TRBD1 (6 bases). CDR3 length: 12 residues. The germline gives CDR1 KGHSH, CDR2 LQKENI.

The chain has TRBV18 and TRBJ2-3, with no clear D. The CDR3 is 12 residues long. Trimming removed 6 bases at V and 7 bases at J, with 11 bases between. Per germline, CDR1 KGHSH and CDR2 LQKENI. In DNA form, the CDR3 reads TGTGCCAGCTCGCCTCTAGAAAATACGCAGTATTTT. It codes for CASSPLENTQYF. The variable domain in full, completed from reference TRBV18 and TRBJ2-3, reads NAGVMQNPRHLVRRRGQEARLRCSPMKGHSHVYWYRQLPEEGLKFMVYLQKENIIDESGMPKERFSAEFPKEGPSILRIQQVVRGDSAAYFCASSPLENTQYFGPGTRLTVL.

This clonotype was observed a handful of times. One end of the junction fails to match germline, which may point to a read error. This sequence joins TRBV4-1 and TRBJ1-2; 7 bases are shared with TRBD1. Germline CDR1 is MGHRA and CDR2 is YSYEKL. The length of the CDR3 is 14 residues. In nucleotides, the CDR3 is TGTGCCAGCAGCCAAGACAGGGCTAACTATGGCTACACCTTC. Translating it yields CASSQDRANYGYTF.

The gene calls are TRBV20-1 and TRBJ2-7; possibly TRBD2 for D (6 bases). Between the trimmed V and J ends, which lost 8 bases and 0 bases, there was a span of 11 bases. The CDR3 is made up of 12 amino acids. In germline, CDR1 is DFQATT, CDR2 SNEGSKA (reference sequence). The CDR3 region is CSIGTDSYEQYF. The CDR3 region has the DNA TGCAGTATCGGGACTGACTCCTACGAGCAGTACTTC.

This clonotype is a singleton in its sample. The chain recombines TRBV20-1 with TRBJ2-7, with D perhaps matching TRBD2 (5 bases). Looked up from germline, CDR1 is DFQATT and CDR2 is SNEGSKA (reference sequence). Trimming stripped 1 base from V and 3 bases from J, with 10 bases between. The CDR3 runs to 13 residues. In DNA, the CDR3 is TGCAGTGCTAGAGCTCCGGGGAACTACGAGCAGTACTTC. Translated, it gives CSARAPGNYEQYF.

V and J are TRBV3-1 and TRBJ2-1; tentatively, D is TRBD1 (7 bases). Per germline, CDR1 LGHDT and CDR2 YNNKEL (reference sequence). The V end lost 0 bases, the J end lost 4 bases, and 13 bases lay between the germline ends. This CDR3 spans 16 amino acids. The CDR3 protein is CASSQEGRTGYNEQFF. The CDR3 coding sequence is TGTGCCAGCAGCCAAGAGGGGAGGACAGGATACAATGAGCAGTTCTTC.

This clonotype was seen a single time. The CDR3 DNA reads TGCGCCAGCAGCTTGAGGTGGGAGGAGCAGTTCTTC. This gives the protein CASSLRWEEQFF. This chain joins TRBV5-1 and TRBJ2-1, with D tentatively TRBD2 (5 bases). Trimming shortened V by 1 base and J by 10 bases, and 9 bases separated the two germline ends. This CDR3 has 12 residues. CDR1 SGHRS and CDR2 YFSETQ come from the germline V gene.

The chain has TRBV2 and TRBJ2-5; a weak D match, TRBD2 (5 bases). Per germline, CDR1 SNHLY and CDR2 FYNNEI. V lost 3 bases to trimming and J lost 7 bases, with 15 bases between them. The CDR3 sequence is 14 residues long. CDR3 region: CASSERTSRGTQYF. The CDR3 DNA is TGTGCCAGCAGTGAGAGGACTTCCCGCGGGACCCAGTACTTC.

This clonotype has only one observation. This chain uses TRBV3-1 with TRBJ1-1; D perhaps matches TRBD1 (6 bases). Germline CDR1 reads LGHDT; CDR2 reads YNNKEL (reference sequence). The CDR3 length is 14 residues. The V end lost 2 bases, the J end lost 4 bases, and 11 bases lay between the germline ends. The CDR3 bases are TGTGCCAGCAGCCAACGGGGGCAGAGCACTGAAGCTTTCTTT. It codes for CASSQRGQSTEAFF.

V usage is TRBV5-4 and J usage is TRBJ2-3; D call uncertain. The V end was cut by 0 bases, the J end by 3 bases, with 8 bases between. This CDR3 has 14 residues. Germline V gene lookup returns CDR1 SGHNT and CDR2 YYREEE (reference sequence). CDR3 nucleotide sequence: TGTGCCAGCAGCTTGGGGGTCCATACAGATACGCAGTATTTT. This encodes CASSLGVHTDTQYF.

The table lists this clonotype with a count of one. V is TRBV7-9 and J is TRBJ1-6; D is possibly TRBD1 (5 bases). Trimming cost V 5 bases and J 4 bases, with 12 bases left between them. Germline lookup yields CDR1 SEHNR and CDR2 FQNEAQ (reference sequence). The CDR3 consists of 15 residues. CDR3: CASSLDSTYNSPLHF. The DNA of the CDR3 is TGTGCCAGCAGCCTCGACAGCACTTATAATTCACCCCTCCACTTT.

The chain has TRBV4-2 and TRBJ2-5, with 10 bases matching TRBD2. V trimming: 0 bases; J trimming: 5 bases; junction bases outside the gene matches: 9. Germline assignment: CDR1 LGHNA and CDR2 YNFKEQ. The length of the CDR3 is 17 residues. CDR3 bases: TGTGCCAGCAGCCAAGAAGGGGCCAGCGGGGGGGCGGAGACCCAGTACTTC. Protein: CASSQEGASGGAETQYF.

DNA for the CDR3: TGTGCCAGCAGAATGACAGGGGTTAGCACAGATACGCAGTATTTT. It codes for CASRMTGVSTDTQYF. This sequence joins TRBV7-9 and TRBJ2-3, with TRBD1 matching over 8 bases. V lost 6 bases to trimming and J lost 0 bases; unmatched junction nucleotides: 5. The germline V gene encodes CDR1 SEHNR and CDR2 FQNEAQ (reference sequence). The CDR3 covers 15 residues. Drawing the rest from reference TRBV7-9 and TRBJ2-3, the complete variable domain is DTGVSQNPRHKITKRGQNVTFRCDPISEHNRLYWYRQTLGQGPEFLTYFQNEAQLEKSRLLSDRFSAERPKGSFSTLEIQRTEQGDSAMYLCASRMTGVSTDTQYFGPGTRLTVL.

J is TRBJ2-3 and V is TRBV12-3 or TRBV12-4; D remains ambiguous. V lost 1 base and J 7 bases, leaving 12 bases between the germline ends. The CDR3 is 14 residues long. The CDR3 DNA reads as TGTGCCAGCAGTTTAGACCCCACCTATAATACGCAGTATTTT. Translation gives CASSLDPTYNTQYF.

The J gene is TRBJ1-5, the V gene TRBV9; TRBD1 matches 7 bases. The CDR3 consists of 15 residues. The V segment lost 3 bases and the J segment 7 bases; nucleotides outside the gene matches: 10. Germline V gene data show CDR1 as SGDLS and CDR2 as YYNGEE. CDR3 nucleotide sequence: TGTGCCAGCAGCGAGGGACAGCATCTCGGACAGCCCCAGCATTTT. The encoded protein is CASSEGQHLGQPQHF.

V usage is TRBV25-1 and J usage is TRBJ2-3; D remains ambiguous. The V and J ends lost 3 bases and 4 bases respectively, with 11 bases between them. The CDR3 runs to 14 residues. Germline CDR1 MGHDK, CDR2 SYGVNS. The CDR3 spells CASSDPGAADTQYF. CDR3 nucleotide sequence: TGTGCCAGCAGTGACCCTGGAGCAGCAGATACGCAGTATTTT. The entire variable domain, with the rest obtained from reference TRBV25-1 and TRBJ2-3, is as follows: EADIYQTPRYLVIGTGKKITLECSQTMGHDKMYWYQQDPGMELHLIHYSYGVNSTEKGDLSSESTVSRIRTEHFPLTLESARPSHTSQYLCASSDPGAADTQYFGPGTRLTVL.